This T cell receptor beta chain was found in a study of shared clonotypes between healthy human individuals. This clone turned up a few times. Germline V gene lookup returns CDR1 LNHDA and CDR2 SQIVND (reference sequence). The V end was cut by 4 bases, the J end by 5 bases, with 11 bases between. CDR3 length: 13 residues. Original data processing: Junction-only sequences without quality scores came from ImmunoSEQ, so filtering differed. This table comes from immunoSEQ multiplex PCR, and its TCRdb copy is limited to in-frame clones, with some not included. The DNA was the basis for D and trimming; V, J and clone size are from that table. The sample has hundreds of thousands of clones, approximately 80% seen once.

Sequencing was performed on PBMCs. The V and J genes are TRBV19 and TRBJ2-5, with D possibly TRBD1 on 5 matching bases. The receptor was derived from a woman between 40 and 55 years old in good health. Some clones in this sample may be carry-over from other donors' samples. CDR3 sequence reads: CASSKTAGETQYF. CDR3 DNA: TGTGCCAGTAGTAAGACAGCTGGGGAGACCCAGTACTTC.